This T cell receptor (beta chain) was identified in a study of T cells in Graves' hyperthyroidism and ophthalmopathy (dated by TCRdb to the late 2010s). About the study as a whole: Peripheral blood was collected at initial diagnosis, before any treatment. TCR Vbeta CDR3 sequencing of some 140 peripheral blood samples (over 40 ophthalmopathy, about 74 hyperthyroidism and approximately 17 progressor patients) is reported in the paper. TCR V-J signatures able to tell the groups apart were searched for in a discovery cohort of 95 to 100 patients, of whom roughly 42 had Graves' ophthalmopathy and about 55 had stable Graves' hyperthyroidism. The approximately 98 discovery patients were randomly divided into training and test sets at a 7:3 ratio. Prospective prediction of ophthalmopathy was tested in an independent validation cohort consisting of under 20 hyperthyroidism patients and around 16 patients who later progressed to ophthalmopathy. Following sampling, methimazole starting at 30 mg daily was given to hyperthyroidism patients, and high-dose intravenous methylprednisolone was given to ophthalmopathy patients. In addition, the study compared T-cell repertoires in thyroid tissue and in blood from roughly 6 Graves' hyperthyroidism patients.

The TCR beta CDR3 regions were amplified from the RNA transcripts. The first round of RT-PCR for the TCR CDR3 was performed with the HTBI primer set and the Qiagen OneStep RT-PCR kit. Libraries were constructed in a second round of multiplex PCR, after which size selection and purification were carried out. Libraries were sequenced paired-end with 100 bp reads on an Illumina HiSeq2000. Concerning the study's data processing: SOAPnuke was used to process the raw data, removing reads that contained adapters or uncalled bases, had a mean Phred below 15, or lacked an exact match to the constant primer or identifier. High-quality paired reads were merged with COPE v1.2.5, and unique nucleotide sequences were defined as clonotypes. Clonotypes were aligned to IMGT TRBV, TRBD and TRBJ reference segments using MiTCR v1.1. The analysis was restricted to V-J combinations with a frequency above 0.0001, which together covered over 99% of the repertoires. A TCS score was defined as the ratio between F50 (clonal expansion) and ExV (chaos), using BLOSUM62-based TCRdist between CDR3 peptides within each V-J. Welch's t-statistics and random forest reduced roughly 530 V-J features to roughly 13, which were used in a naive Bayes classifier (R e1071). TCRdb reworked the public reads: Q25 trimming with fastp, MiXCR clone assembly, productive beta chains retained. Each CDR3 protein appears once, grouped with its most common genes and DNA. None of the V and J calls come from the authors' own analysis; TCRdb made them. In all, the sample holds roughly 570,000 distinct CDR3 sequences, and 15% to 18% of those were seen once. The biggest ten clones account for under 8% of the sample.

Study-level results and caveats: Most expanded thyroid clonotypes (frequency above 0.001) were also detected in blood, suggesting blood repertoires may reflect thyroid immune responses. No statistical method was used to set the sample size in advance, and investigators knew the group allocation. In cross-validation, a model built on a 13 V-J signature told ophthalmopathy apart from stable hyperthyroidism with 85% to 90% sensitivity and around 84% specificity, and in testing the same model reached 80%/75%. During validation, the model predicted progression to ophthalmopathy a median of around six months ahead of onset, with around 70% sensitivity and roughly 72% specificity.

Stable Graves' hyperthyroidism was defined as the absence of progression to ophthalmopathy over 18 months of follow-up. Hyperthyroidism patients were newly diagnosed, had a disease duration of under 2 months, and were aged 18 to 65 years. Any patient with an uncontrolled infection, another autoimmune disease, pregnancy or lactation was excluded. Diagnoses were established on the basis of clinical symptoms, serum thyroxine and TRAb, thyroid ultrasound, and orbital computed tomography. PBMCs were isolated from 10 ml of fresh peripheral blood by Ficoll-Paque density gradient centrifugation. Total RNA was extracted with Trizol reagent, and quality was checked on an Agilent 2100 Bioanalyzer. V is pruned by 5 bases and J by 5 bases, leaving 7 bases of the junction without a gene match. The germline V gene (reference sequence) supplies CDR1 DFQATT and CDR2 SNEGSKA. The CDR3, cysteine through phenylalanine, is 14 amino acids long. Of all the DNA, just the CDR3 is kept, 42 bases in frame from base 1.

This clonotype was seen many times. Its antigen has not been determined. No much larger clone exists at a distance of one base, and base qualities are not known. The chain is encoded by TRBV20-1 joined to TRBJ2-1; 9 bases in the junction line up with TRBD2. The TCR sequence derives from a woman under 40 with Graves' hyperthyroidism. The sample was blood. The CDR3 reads CSAAGGIANNEQFF. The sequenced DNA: TGCAGTGCTGCGGGGGGGATCGCGAACAATGAGCAGTTCTTC.